This T cell receptor (beta chain) was captured in a study of blood T cell repertoires in COVID-19. This CDR3 is built from 14 residues. The V segment lost 2 bases and the J segment 5 bases; nucleotides outside the gene matches: 3. In germline, CDR1 is LGHNA, CDR2 YSLEER. Per the authors' pipeline: Reference gene primer amplification yielded estimated nucleated cell counts. This table comes from immunoSEQ multiplex PCR, and its TCRdb copy is limited to in-frame clones, with some not included. That table supplies the V and J calls and clone size; D and trimming were determined from the DNA. The profile shows 250,000 or so clones, 70% to 90% of them singletons.

Sequenced input: PBMCs or T cells enriched from blood (not recorded which). The V gene is TRBV4-3, the J gene TRBJ2-3; 8 bases line up with TRBD1. The TCR originated in a man aged 25 to 40 who had recovered from COVID-19. The CDR3 loop reads CASSQRQGKDTQYF. The CDR3 nucleotides are TGCGCCAGCAGCCAACGACAGGGGAAAGATACGCAGTATTTT.